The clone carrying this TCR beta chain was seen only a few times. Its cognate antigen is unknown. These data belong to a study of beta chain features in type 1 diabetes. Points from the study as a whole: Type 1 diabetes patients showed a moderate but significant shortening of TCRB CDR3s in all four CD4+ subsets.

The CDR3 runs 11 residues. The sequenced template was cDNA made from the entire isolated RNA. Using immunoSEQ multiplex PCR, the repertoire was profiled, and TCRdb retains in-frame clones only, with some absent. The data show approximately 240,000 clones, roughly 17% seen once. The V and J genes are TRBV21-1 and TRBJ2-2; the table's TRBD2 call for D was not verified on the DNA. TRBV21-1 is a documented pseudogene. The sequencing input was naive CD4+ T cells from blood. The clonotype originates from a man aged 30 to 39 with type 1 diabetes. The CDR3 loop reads CASTLSRELFF. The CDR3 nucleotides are TGTGCCAGCACCCTATCGCGGGAGCTGTTTTTT.